This TCR beta chain was retrieved from a study of Ad26.COV2.S vaccination and SARS-CoV-2 variants. As for treatment: roughly 20 received Ad26.COV2.S at low or high dose, single or two shots; about 5 received placebo; per-sample allocation not given. Specimen acquisition occurred on day 63 following the initial vaccine or placebo injection. TCRdb's copy holds only in-frame clones and misses some; the assay was immunoSEQ multiplex PCR. The profile shows 430,000 or so clones, roughly 90% of them singletons. Germline V gives CDR1 MNHEY, CDR2 SVGEGT. CDR3 length equals 19 residues. Trimming took 2 bases from V and 9 from J; bases not matched to a gene: 19.

The V gene is TRBV6-2 or TRBV6-3, the J gene TRBJ2-1; 10 bases map to TRBD2. Sequenced here: peripheral blood, sampled in a trial of Ad26.COV2.S vaccine versus placebo. This TCR was sampled from a person aged 18-65 years who received the Ad26.COV2.S COVID-19 vaccine or a placebo. The CDR3 reads CASSYVSSGSIMGVGEQFF. The CDR3 DNA is TGTGCCAGCAGTTACGTTTCTAGCGGGAGTATAATGGGGGTGGGTGAGCAGTTCTTC.